This section outlines one T cell receptor beta chain sequence together with its context. CDR1 LNHDA and CDR2 SQIVND come from the germline V gene (reference sequence). This CDR3 is 12 amino acids long. V was clipped by 6 bases and J by 7 bases, with 9 bases between them. This sample was included in a study of T cells in Graves' hyperthyroidism and ophthalmopathy. It was RNA transcripts that yielded the amplified TCR beta CDR3 regions. In the first-round RT-PCR of the TCR CDR3, the HTBI primer set was used. TCRdb re-called the multiplex PCR reads through MiXCR, storing one row per CDR3 protein. Among roughly 93,000 distinct CDR3 sequences listed, roughly half were seen once. Fresh peripheral blood, 7.5 to 10 ml, was the source of the PBMCs.

Sequencing was done on a sample of blood. This TCR came from a woman in her thirties or forties with Graves' hyperthyroidism. The V call is TRBV19, the J call TRBJ2-2; no clear D gene. CDR3 amino acids: CASSPASGELFF. Written as DNA, the CDR3 is TGTGCCAGTAGCCCTGCTAGCGGGGAGCTGTTTTTT.